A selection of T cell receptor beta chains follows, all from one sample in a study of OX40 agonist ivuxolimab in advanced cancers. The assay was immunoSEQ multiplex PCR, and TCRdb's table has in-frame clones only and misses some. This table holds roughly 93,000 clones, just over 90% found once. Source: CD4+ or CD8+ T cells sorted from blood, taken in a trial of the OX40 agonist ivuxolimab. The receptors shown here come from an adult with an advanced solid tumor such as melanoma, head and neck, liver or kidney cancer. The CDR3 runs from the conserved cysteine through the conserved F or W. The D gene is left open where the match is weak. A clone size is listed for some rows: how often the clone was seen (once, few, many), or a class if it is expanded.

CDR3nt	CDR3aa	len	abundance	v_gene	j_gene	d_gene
TGTGCCAGCAGCCAAGCGAGTGGGAGTGAGCAGTTCTTC	CASSQASGSEQFF	13	.	TRBV14	TRBJ2-1	.
TGTGCCTGGACGCCGGGACAGGGGCTCACCGGGGAGCTGTTTTTT	CAWTPGQGLTGELFF	15	.	TRBV30	TRBJ2-2	TRBD1
TGTGCCAGCAGCCAGTTGACAGGGGGTTATGGCTACACCTTC	CASSQLTGGYGYTF	14	.	TRBV5-4	TRBJ1-2	TRBD1
TGTGCCAGCTCACCCCCCGGGACTAGCGGGGCGAATGAGCAGTTCTTC	CASSPPGTSGANEQFF	16	.	TRBV18	TRBJ2-1	TRBD2
TGTGCCAGCAGTAAAACCGAGGTGTTAAATGGCTACACCTTC	CASSKTEVLNGYTF	14	few	TRBV6-1	TRBJ1-2	.
TGCGCCAGCAGCCAAAGCGACGGGCTTCGCGGCTACACCTTC	CASSQSDGLRGYTF	14	.	TRBV4-1	TRBJ1-2	.
TGTGCCAGCAGACCCTCTGGGGCCAACGTCCTGACTTTC	CASRPSGANVLTF	13	.	TRBV6-5	TRBJ2-6	.
TGTGCCAGCAGGGGACAGGGGGCCTCAAGTTCACCCCTCCACTTT	CASRGQGASSSPLHF	15	.	TRBV6-5	TRBJ1-6	TRBD1
TGTGCCAGCGGACGGCCTAATGAAAAACTGTTTTTT	CASGRPNEKLFF	12	.	TRBV2	TRBJ1-4	.
TGCGCCAGCATAAAAGGGTTTAATGAAAAACTGTTTTTT	CASIKGFNEKLFF	13	.	TRBV5-1	TRBJ1-4	.
TGCGCCAGCAGCCAAGAAGGGGGATTCAGCACCGGGGAGCTGTTTTTT	CASSQEGGFSTGELFF	16	.	TRBV4-1	TRBJ2-2	.
TGTGCCAGCAGCCAGGATGTTCCCAGCTATGGCTACACCTTC	CASSQDVPSYGYTF	14	.	TRBV5-5	TRBJ1-2	.
TGTGCCAGCAGCCGGGGACAGGGGGATGGCTACACCTTC	CASSRGQGDGYTF	13	.	TRBV5-4	TRBJ1-2	TRBD1
TGCGCCAGCAGCACCTGGGACAGGGGGACAGATACGCAGTATTTT	CASSTWDRGTDTQYF	15	once	TRBV5-1	TRBJ2-3	TRBD1
TGTGCCAGCAGCTTGTCCAACAGGGGCTACGAGCAGTACTTC	CASSLSNRGYEQYF	14	.	TRBV5-4	TRBJ2-7	TRBD1
TGTGCCAGCAGCTTAGCAGCGACAGATGAAGCTTTCTTT	CASSLAATDEAFF	13	.	TRBV13	TRBJ1-1	.
TGTGCCAGCAGTGGGATACAGGGTGGGCAGCCCCAGCATTTT	CASSGIQGGQPQHF	14	.	TRBV2	TRBJ1-5	.
TGTGCCAGCAGTTTGACAGGGGAGCTTCAGTACTTC	CASSLTGELQYF	12	.	TRBV5-8	TRBJ2-4	TRBD1
TGCGCCAGCAGTAGACAGCTCGCCGATACGCAGTATTTT	CASSRQLADTQYF	13	.	TRBV10-1	TRBJ2-3	.
TGTGCCAGCAGTTACATCAATTCACCCCTCCACTTT	CASSYINSPLHF	12	.	TRBV6-5	TRBJ1-6	.
TGCGCCAGCACCTCATCCGGGAGGGGCTACACCTTC	CASTSSGRGYTF	12	.	TRBV5-1	TRBJ1-2	.
TGTGCCAGCAGCTTGGCGGCGGCCAGGCAAGAGACCCAGTACTTC	CASSLAAARQETQYF	15	.	TRBV5-6	TRBJ2-5	.
TGTGCCAGCTCACCTCTTTCAAGTAAGGCATACGAGCAGTACTTC	CASSPLSSKAYEQYF	15	.	TRBV18	TRBJ2-7	.
TGTGCCAGCAGTTACTCCCGGACTGGGGCCAACGTCCTGACTTTC	CASSYSRTGANVLTF	15	.	TRBV6-5	TRBJ2-6	.
TGTGCCAGCAGTCTCCAGGGTATAGGTTCCTACGAGCAGTACTTC	CASSLQGIGSYEQYF	15	.	TRBV2	TRBJ2-7	.
TGTGCCAGCAAGAACCCCTCTGGAAACACCATATATTTT	CASKNPSGNTIYF	13	few	TRBV5-5	TRBJ1-3	.
TGTGCCAGCAGTTACTCGGACCCGAGGAGCTCCTACGAGCAGTACTTC	CASSYSDPRSSYEQYF	16	.	TRBV6-6	TRBJ2-7	.
TGTGCCAGCAGCGTTACAGGGGCTGAAGCTTTCTTT	CASSVTGAEAFF	12	few	TRBV7-9	TRBJ1-1	TRBD1
TGTGCCTGGAGTGGAATTATGAACACTGAAGCTTTCTTT	CAWSGIMNTEAFF	13	few	TRBV30	TRBJ1-1	.